This entry is about one TCR beta chain. Its antigen remains unidentified. This entry is derived from a study of radiotherapy plus CTLA-4 blockade in lung cancer. As for the study in general: Among enrolled patients, about 18% responded and 31% achieved disease control.

Those with chemo-refractory metastatic non-small-cell lung cancer were treated with focal radiation combined with CTLA-4 blockade using ipilimumab. Sequenced by immunoSEQ multiplex PCR; TCRdb stores in-frame clones only, minus some. The table includes tens of thousands of clones, around 79% detected once. Study-level points and caveats: Together with interferon-beta, which increased in serum after radiation, early dynamic changes in blood T cell clones were reportedly the best predictors of response. Blood saw expansion of tumor-derived TCR clones after radiotherapy plus ipilimumab.

Germline V CDR1 and CDR2: GTSNPN, SVGIG (reference sequence). Trimming stripped 4 bases from V and 1 base from J, with 13 bases between. This CDR3 region has 14 residues. The sample here was peripheral blood, taken from a patient treated with radiotherapy plus ipilimumab. The V gene is TRBV30, the J gene TRBJ1-1, with unresolved D. The sequence was collected from a human donor with non-small cell lung cancer who had a complete response to radiotherapy plus ipilimumab. The DNA for the CDR3 is TGTGCCTGGATCAGGAGGGAGGCGAACACTGAAGCTTTCTTT. Protein: CAWIRREANTEAFF.